This T cell receptor (beta chain) derives from a study of molecular identifiers for immune sequencing clone quantification (dated by TCRdb to 2016 to 2019). A note on the overall study: For a replicate experiment, the RNA from either 20,000 or 100,000 naive CD8 T cells was divided into five aliquots, and four of those aliquots went on to sequencing. This methods study used CD8 T cells to benchmark TCR RNA copy counting and molecular-identifier clustering-based TCR repertoire sequencing (MIDCIRS). General study outcomes and caveats: When barcode sub-clustering was omitted, TCR diversity was inflated by chimeric consensus sequences, with chimeras reaching as high as 47%. Modeling indicated 2.5 to 3 TCR RNA copies recovered per cell, compared with 9.5 to 10 by digital PCR, which implies a capture efficiency of 25% to 35%. Spiked-in Jurkat TCR RNA equivalent to a single cell was reported to be detectable even among 980,000 or so naive CD8 T cells. Highly expanded clone sizes could be underestimated if identical TCR molecules share a barcode. The naive libraries included spiked-in Jurkat TCR RNA (around 10 copies' worth), and this RNA is not part of the donor repertoire. In CMV-specific effector cells, over 99% of molecules were held by clones above 20 RNA copies, whereas under 1% of molecules were held by such clones in naive cells.

Libraries of naive CD8 T cells were generated from roughly 18,000 to 920,000 sorted cells, with 10%, 30% or 50% of the purified RNA used. Naive CD8 T cells, defined as CD8+CD4-CCR7+CD45RA+, were FACS-sorted into RLT Plus buffer on a BD FACSAria II. To test detection sensitivity, Jurkat RNA equal to around 11 TCR copies was added to samples of about 20,000-1,000,000 naive CD8 T cells. Enrichment of CD8 T cells was done with RosetteSep CD8+ T Cell Enrichment Cocktail plus Ficoll-Paque, and ACK red cell lysis came afterward. The library was produced with PCR. Instrument on record: NextSeq 500. Bulk TCR libraries were prepared as previously described, using TCR primers listed in Table S5. Total RNA was purified with the Qiagen AllPrep DNA/RNA kit. Before analysis, reads from multiple sequencing runs of the same library were pooled. Under the source paper's analysis protocol: Reads were retained only if their TCR constant sequence matched exactly, and those retained reads were trimmed to 150 nt and grouped according to their 12-nt molecular barcodes. Within each barcode group, reads were sub-clustered at a 15% Levenshtein threshold, and quality-weighted consensus sequences were built per RNA molecule. Non-functional sequences were removed, as were lower-count sequences one edit away from another. Based on fitting two negative binomial distributions, any barcode sub-cluster with under 20% of the maximum read count was discarded. TCRdb reprocessing: public reads trimmed at Q25 with fastp, clones called with MiXCR, in-frame beta chains kept. One record per CDR3 amino acid sequence lists the most common genes and DNA. Here the V and J calls rest on TCRdb's processing, not on the authors' analysis. The sample yields more than 85,000 distinct CDR3 sequences; around a third were counted once. The ten largest clones add up to 4% to 5% of the sample.

In its sample, this clonotype was seen many times. Its cognate antigen has yet to be identified. No clone much larger than this one lies a single base away; base qualities are absent. Sequencing input: naive CD8+ T cells from blood, with Jurkat cell RNA spiked in. Per the publication, the cell subset or site label means: FACS-sorted CD8+CD4-CCR7+CD45RA+ naive T cells. This TCR was recovered from a human donor in good health. Some libraries in this study had Jurkat cell RNA spiked in.

The nucleotides read TGTGCCAGCAGTTTGGGCCAGGGCCTCTACTTC. Translated, it reads CASSLGQGLYF. The chain couples TRBV12-3 or TRBV12-4 to TRBJ2-7; the D gene is perhaps TRBD1, on 5 matching bases. The cysteine opens and the phenylalanine closes a CDR3 of 11 amino acids. Just CDR3 DNA is preserved here, 33 bases in frame from base 1. V is pared back by 3 bases and J by 13 bases, with 13 bases lying between the germline termini.